This is a list of T cell receptor beta chains from one sample in a study of cytomegalovirus exposure and HLA in healthy donors. Repertoires were generated with immunoSEQ multiplex PCR, while TCRdb's copy carries only in-frame clones and drops some. The data hold roughly 120,000 clones, with 75% to 85% observed a single time. The sample consisted of PBMCs. The origin of the receptors is a man aged 45-65 years in good health and CMV-seronegative. CDR3s include the opening cysteine and the closing phenylalanine or tryptophan. D genes are given only for firm matches. Only part of the rows carry a size: once, few, many, or a class if the clone is expanded.

>TRBJ1-1|TRBD1|14|TRBV5-4|once
TGTGCCAGCAGCCAGGGACAGGGGAGCACTGAAGCTTTCTTT
CASSQGQGSTEAFF
>TRBJ2-1|TRBD2|16|TRBV9|.
TGTGCCAGCAGCGTAAACCAGCGGGGAGGGGATGGGGAGCAGTTCTTC
CASSVNQRGGDGEQFF
>TRBJ1-2|TRBD1|14|TRBV9|.
TGTGCCAACAGCACCCAGACAGGGGTTTATGGCTACACCTTC
CANSTQTGVYGYTF
>TRBJ2-5|TRBD1|15|TRBV7-3|.
TGTGCCAGCAGCAACCGGGACAGGGGACCGGAGACCCAGTACTTC
CASSNRDRGPETQYF
>TRBJ2-5|.|14|TRBV9|.
TGTGCCAGCAGCGTAGGGGTGGGCCCGCCGACCCAGTACTTC
CASSVGVGPPTQYF
>TRBJ1-1|TRBD1|14|TRBV5-4|.
TGTGCCAGCAGGCCTGGGACAGGGGTTACTGAAGCTTTCTTT
CASRPGTGVTEAFF
>TRBJ2-5|.|14|TRBV5-4|.
TGTGCCAGCAGCTTGGAGGGGCCGGGAGAGACCCAGTACTTC
CASSLEGPGETQYF
>TRBJ1-1|.|12|TRBV7-8|.
TGTGCCAGCAGCTTACTCGACACTGAAGCTTTCTTT
CASSLLDTEAFF
>TRBJ1-2|.|13|TRBV28|.
TGTGCCAGCAGTTTGACAACTAACTATGGCTACACCTTC
CASSLTTNYGYTF
>TRBJ1-1|.|14|TRBV5-1|.
TGCGCCAGCAGCTACCAGGGTCCTTCTGCTGAAGCTTTCTTT
CASSYQGPSAEAFF
>TRBJ1-4|.|13|TRBV7-9|.
TGTGCCAGCAGCTCACAGGGTAATGAAAAACTGTTTTTT
CASSSQGNEKLFF
>TRBJ2-2|.|15|TRBV4-3|.
TGCGCCAGCAGCCAAGATAGTGGGGGCGGCGGGGAGCTGTTTTTT
CASSQDSGGGGELFF
>TRBJ1-6|.|15|TRBV11-2|.
TGTGCCAGCAGCTTAGGAATGGCCCTTAATTCACCCCTCCACTTT
CASSLGMALNSPLHF
>TRBJ1-1|.|16|TRBV4-1|once
TGCGCCAGCAGCCAAGTGCCAGGGGCGCTGAACACTGAAGCTTTCTTT
CASSQVPGALNTEAFF
>TRBJ2-3|.|13|TRBV28|.
TGTGCCAGCAGCGAAGCAGGGGTGAATACGCAGTATTTT
CASSEAGVNTQYF
>TRBJ1-2|.|14|TRBV19|.
TGTGCCAGTAGTATGAGCAGGTTGGACTATGGCTACACCTTC
CASSMSRLDYGYTF